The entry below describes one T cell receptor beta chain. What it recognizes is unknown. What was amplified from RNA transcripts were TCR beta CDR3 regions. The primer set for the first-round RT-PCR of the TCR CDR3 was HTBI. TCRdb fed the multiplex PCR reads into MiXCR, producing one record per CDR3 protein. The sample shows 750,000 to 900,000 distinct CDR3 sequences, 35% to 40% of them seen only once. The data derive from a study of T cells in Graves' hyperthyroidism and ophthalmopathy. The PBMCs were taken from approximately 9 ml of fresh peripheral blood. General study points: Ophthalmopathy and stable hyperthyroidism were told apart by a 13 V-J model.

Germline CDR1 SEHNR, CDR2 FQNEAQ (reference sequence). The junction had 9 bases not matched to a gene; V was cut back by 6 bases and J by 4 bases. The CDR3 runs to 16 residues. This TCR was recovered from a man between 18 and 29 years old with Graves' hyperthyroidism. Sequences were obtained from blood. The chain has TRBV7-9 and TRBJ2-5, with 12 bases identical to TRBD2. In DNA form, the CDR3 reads TGTGCCAGCAGGCCAAATCTAGCGGGAGGGCGAGAGACCCAGTACTTC. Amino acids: CASRPNLAGGRETQYF.